This TCR beta chain derives from a study of T cell repertoires in cytomegalovirus infection. In TCRdb, the reads were re-called with MiXCR into one record per CDR3 protein. This repertoire shows under 300,000 distinct CDR3 sequences, about 12% found once; its top ten account for about 1.5%. Ten or more counts support this clonotype. Trimming pared 1 base from V and 0 bases from J, leaving 16 bases between. The CDR3 is made up of 17 amino acids. Germline CDR1 and CDR2: SGHVS and FNYEAQ. This receptor was identified in a human donor in good health (CMV status not recorded). Some clones in this sample may be carry-over from other donors' samples. The rearrangement links TRBV7-6 to TRBJ2-7, with unresolved D. Sequencing was carried out using PBMCs. The CDR3 DNA reads as TGTGCCAGCAGCTTAGGATCCAGGTCCGACCTCTCCTACGAGCAGTACTTC. The encoded protein is CASSLGSRSDLSYEQYF.